A selection of T cell receptor beta chains follows, all from one sample in a study of T cell changes during pregnancy in multiple sclerosis. The repertoire was sequenced with immunoSEQ multiplex PCR; TCRdb's copy has only in-frame clones and lacks some. The data hold tens of thousands of clones, with about 92% observed a single time. The specimen comprised CD4+ T cells from peripheral blood mononuclear cells, sampled in the third trimester of pregnancy. The receptors were gathered from a female donor with multiple sclerosis, enrolled in a pregnancy study. Each CDR3 is given with its conserved first and last residue. The D gene is left open where the match is weak. Clone size appears in some rows only: once, few, many, or a class for an expanded clone.

cdr3_nt,cdr3_aa,j_call,v_call,d_call,clone_size
TGTGCCAGCAGCCTGACAGGGGGCGGGGGTCAGCCCCAGCATTTT,CASSLTGGGGQPQHF,TRBJ1-5,TRBV7-2,TRBD1,NA
TGTGCCAGCAGTGTCACTAGCGGGGGGGCCTTCCACAATGAGCAGTTCTTC,CASSVTSGGAFHNEQFF,TRBJ2-1,TRBV6-1,TRBD2,NA
TGTGCCAGCAGAGGAACAGGGATGATCTATGGCTACACCTTC,CASRGTGMIYGYTF,TRBJ1-2,TRBV7-9,NA,NA
TGTGCCAGCAGCCCAACTAGCGGGAACACCGGGGAGCTGTTTTTT,CASSPTSGNTGELFF,TRBJ2-2,TRBV7-9,TRBD2,NA
TGCGCCAGCAGAGGACTAGCGATCAAGATTTCCGATACGCAGTATTTT,CASRGLAIKISDTQYF,TRBJ2-3,TRBV5-1,TRBD2,once
TGTGCCAGCAGCGGCGGACAGGGGAAGGGCCCCCTCCACTTT,CASSGGQGKGPLHF,TRBJ1-6,TRBV9,TRBD1,few
TGTGCCAGGGCGACAGAGTGCACAGATACGCAGTATTTT,CARATECTDTQYF,TRBJ2-3,TRBV27,NA,NA
TGTGCCAGCAGTTACGGGACAGGGGGCGGGTCCACCTTC,CASSYGTGGGSTF,TRBJ1-2,TRBV6-6,TRBD1,NA
TGCGCCAGCAGCTCCACAGGAAACTACGAGCAGTACTTC,CASSSTGNYEQYF,TRBJ2-7,TRBV5-1,NA,few
TGTGCCAGCAGCCAAGAAAGGAACAGGGGGAACACTGAAGCTTTCTTT,CASSQERNRGNTEAFF,TRBJ1-1,TRBV4-2,TRBD1,NA
TGTGCCAGCAGCTTGGGACAACACCTTGCAACTAATGAAAAACTGTTTTTT,CASSLGQHLATNEKLFF,TRBJ1-4,TRBV5-4,NA,NA
TGCGCCAGCAGCACAGGACAGACAGCAACTAATGAAAAACTGTTTTTT,CASSTGQTATNEKLFF,TRBJ1-4,TRBV4-1,NA,NA
TGTGCCAGTAGTAGTTCACAGGGAGGCAATCAGCCCCAGCATTTT,CASSSSQGGNQPQHF,TRBJ1-5,TRBV19,NA,NA
TGCGCCAGCAGCTCAACCGGGACAGGCAGAAACACCATATATTTT,CASSSTGTGRNTIYF,TRBJ1-3,TRBV5-1,TRBD1,NA
TGTGCCAGCACCCGAGTGATTCAGTACTTC,CASTRVIQYF,TRBJ2-4,TRBV6-6,NA,NA
TGTGCCAGCACAGCGGGGCAGAACACTGAAGCTTTCTTT,CASTAGQNTEAFF,TRBJ1-1,TRBV2,NA,NA
TGTGCCAGCAACAACGGGTTCTACGAGCAGTACTTC,CASNNGFYEQYF,TRBJ2-7,TRBV6-1,NA,NA
TGTGCCAGCAGCCCCCGAGGTGCTGGCTACGAGCAGTACTTC,CASSPRGAGYEQYF,TRBJ2-7,TRBV9,NA,NA
TGCGCCAGCAGCACATACCAGGGGAGCGGAAACACCATATATTTT,CASSTYQGSGNTIYF,TRBJ1-3,TRBV5-1,NA,NA
TGTGCCATCTGGGACATTTGGGGCACTGAAGCTTTCTTT,CAIWDIWGTEAFF,TRBJ1-1,TRBV27,NA,NA
TGTGCCAGCAGCTCCGGTGTCTTTGACGAGCAGTACTTC,CASSSGVFDEQYF,TRBJ2-7,TRBV5-4,NA,NA
TGTGCCAGCAGCACCGGTGGACTAGCGGGGGAGACCCAAAGCACAGATACGCAGTATTTT,CASSTGGLAGETQSTDTQYF,TRBJ2-3,TRBV7-3,TRBD2,NA
TGTGCCAGTAGCCGACAGGGGGCAAGAGATACGCAGTATTTT,CASSRQGARDTQYF,TRBJ2-3,TRBV19,TRBD1,NA
TGTGCCAGCAGTGATACAGTTAACTATGGCTACACCTTC,CASSDTVNYGYTF,TRBJ1-2,TRBV6-1,NA,few
TGTGCCAGCAGCTGGGACAGGGCTAGCACAGATACGCAGTATTTT,CASSWDRASTDTQYF,TRBJ2-3,TRBV28,TRBD1,NA
TGTGCCAGCAGCGTAGGCACTAGCGGGAGGGGCCAGCAGTTCTTC,CASSVGTSGRGQQFF,TRBJ2-1,TRBV9,TRBD2,NA
TGTGCCAGCAGCTTAGCGCCTAGCGGGAGGCCCTACGAGCAGTACTTC,CASSLAPSGRPYEQYF,TRBJ2-7,TRBV7-9,TRBD2,NA
TGCGCCAGCAGCCTCCAACTAGTCCAAGAGACCCAGTACTTC,CASSLQLVQETQYF,TRBJ2-5,TRBV5-1,NA,NA
TGTGCCAGCAGTGAGGGGAGGGACAGGGGGTTCTCTGGGGCCAACGTCCTGACTTTC,CASSEGRDRGFSGANVLTF,TRBJ2-6,TRBV6-1,TRBD1,NA
TGTGCCAGCAGCAGGGGGGGGTTCAATCAGCCCCAGCATTTT,CASSRGGFNQPQHF,TRBJ1-5,TRBV7-8,NA,NA
TGTGCCAGCAGCTTAGGACAGGTTTATGGCTACACCTTC,CASSLGQVYGYTF,TRBJ1-2,TRBV7-6,NA,few
TGTGCCAGCAGACCCAGGACAGCCTCCTACGAGCAGTACTTC,CASRPRTASYEQYF,TRBJ2-7,TRBV6-1,NA,NA
TGTGCCAGCAGCTTATTTGGGACAGGGGATCTTGGCTACACCTTC,CASSLFGTGDLGYTF,TRBJ1-2,TRBV7-2,TRBD1,NA
TGTGCCAGTAGTTTACAGGGGACTGCGGACACTGAAGCTTTCTTT,CASSLQGTADTEAFF,TRBJ1-1,TRBV19,TRBD1,NA
TGTGCCAGCAGCGGTAAGCGGGGCCAAGAGACCCAGTACTTC,CASSGKRGQETQYF,TRBJ2-5,TRBV5-4,TRBD2,NA
TGTGCCAGCAGCATCCCAACCTCGGACAGGGGCAATCCCTATAGCAATCAGCCCCAGCATTTT,CASSIPTSDRGNPYSNQPQHF,TRBJ1-5,TRBV9,TRBD1,NA
TGTGCCAGCAGTTCCTTAGCGACTGGAGCTGAAGCTTTCTTT,CASSSLATGAEAFF,TRBJ1-1,TRBV6-5,NA,NA
TGTGCCACCTGTAAAGGTGGAGGCATGAACACTGAAGCTTTCTTT,CATCKGGGMNTEAFF,TRBJ1-1,TRBV15,NA,NA
TGTGCCAGCAGTTTTGACAGGGCTGGAAACACCATATATTTT,CASSFDRAGNTIYF,TRBJ1-3,TRBV27,TRBD1,NA
TGTGCCAGCAGTTACTCGATTCAGGGGATGGGAAACACCATATATTTT,CASSYSIQGMGNTIYF,TRBJ1-3,TRBV6-6,NA,NA
TGTGCCAGCTCAGGTAGCGATTCACCCCTCCACTTT,CASSGSDSPLHF,TRBJ1-6,TRBV18,NA,NA
TGTGCCAGCAGTAACGGACTAGCGGGGTACGAGCAGTACTTC,CASSNGLAGYEQYF,TRBJ2-7,TRBV2,TRBD2,NA